The clone carrying this T cell receptor beta chain showed up just once. The target antigen is unknown. Germline V gives CDR1 MNHNS, CDR2 SASEGT. The CDR3 has 13 residues. The V end was cut by 6 bases, the J end by 1 base, with 9 bases between. The entry originates in a study of cytomegalovirus exposure and HLA in healthy donors. Overall study results and limits: In a later analysis, HLA-associated beta chains showed higher expansion and lower generation probabilities than comparable chains. It was reported that the classifier diagnosed cytomegalovirus status with high specificity and sensitivity in both the original and validation cohorts.

A multiplex PCR was run with 60 Vbeta primers and 13 Jbeta primers. The assay was immunoSEQ multiplex PCR, and TCRdb's table has in-frame clones only and misses some. This sample has about 180,000 clones, with roughly 76% found just once. The rearrangement links TRBV6-1 to TRBJ2-5; D remains unclear. The source is a woman aged 18-29 years in good health and CMV-seropositive. The sequenced sample consisted of PBMCs. The CDR3, as DNA: TGTGCCAGCAGCTGGGCACCCCAAGAGACCCAGTACTTC. Protein product: CASSWAPQETQYF.